This T cell receptor (beta chain) comes out of a study of CD8 T cells in Susac syndrome. About 0.5 to 1 ug RNA was reverse transcribed with random hexamers. TCRdb itself ran the immunoSEQ multiplex PCR reads through MiXCR, one entry per CDR3 protein. Of approximately 190,000 distinct CDR3 sequences detected, 80% to 95% appear once; the ten largest clones hold approximately 0.1%. The CDR3 extends over 12 amino acids. Trimming stripped 2 bases from V and 1 base from J, with 3 bases between. CDR1 is ENHRY and CDR2 is SYGVKD in the germline V gene. The sequenced material came from CD4+ T cells from PBMCs. The TCR comes from a human donor in good health. This chain links TRBV10-3 with TRBJ2-7; D is uncertain. CDR3 DNA: TGTGCCATCAGTGAGATTTCCTACGAGCAGTACTTC. This sequence encodes CAISEISYEQYF.